This T cell receptor beta chain derives from a study of blood T cell repertoires in COVID-19. Background on the study: Sites in the United States, Italy and Spain provided acute and convalescent COVID-19 samples. PBMCs, B-cell-depleted T cells, or T cells were the source of the cDNA or gDNA that made up the material.

Per the study methods: Amplification with reference gene primers provided the estimates of nucleated cell counts. Assay used: immunoSEQ multiplex PCR; TCRdb lists only in-frame clones, some missing. V and J calls and clone size are as listed in that table; D and trimming were resolved from the DNA. This sample yields under 300,000 clones, of which around 81% are seen a single time; around 2.9% belongs to the top ten. This CDR3 has 18 residues. Germline CDR1 MDHEN, CDR2 SYDVKM. V gave up 4 bases and J gave up 0 bases, with 19 bases separating them. The source is a woman aged 60-75 years with active or convalescent COVID-19. Sequencing was carried out using peripheral blood. The chain has TRBV28 and TRBJ1-5; D call uncertain. Here the CDR3 reads CASSYPRQSGYSNQPQHF. The CDR3 nucleotides are TGTGCCAGCAGTTATCCGCGGCAATCGGGATATAGCAATCAGCCCCAGCATTTT.